This TCR beta chain derives from a study of T cells in Graves' hyperthyroidism and ophthalmopathy. Amplified TCR beta CDR3 regions derived from RNA transcripts. The HTBI set primed first-round TCR CDR3 RT-PCR. MiXCR, run by TCRdb on the multiplex PCR reads, gives a single entry per CDR3 protein. The top ten clones hold under 20% of a sample with over 450,000 distinct CDR3 sequences, 15% to 20% of them seen once. Diagnostic assessment was based on clinical symptoms, serum thyroxine and TRAb, thyroid ultrasound and orbital computed tomography. With V trimmed by 7 bases and J by 1 base, 9 bases remained unmatched. The CDR3 extends over 15 amino acids. The table lists this clonotype with many counts.

The V call is TRBV12-3 or TRBV12-4, the J call TRBJ1-2, with 7 bases aligning to TRBD1. The TCR sequence derives from a woman aged 18-29 years with Graves' ophthalmopathy. Sequencing was carried out using blood. The CDR3 reads CASTQQGIINYGYTF. CDR3 in DNA: TGTGCCAGCACCCAACAGGGGATCATTAACTATGGCTACACCTTC.